The 2 T cell receptor beta chains presented below share a single source sample, sequenced in a study of T-cell reconstitution after alpha-beta-depleted transplantation in children. Unique molecular identifiers were incorporated when the TCRbeta library was constructed. A single record per CDR3 protein comes from TCRdb applying MiXCR to the PCR reads. Of about 510,000 distinct CDR3 sequences in the sample, 10% to 12% were seen once. The sample was PBMCs, mostly from graft donor cells, taken 180 days after TCRalphabeta/CD19-depleted stem cell transplant. These receptors were taken from a female patient between 2 and 10 years old who had a stem cell transplant for aplastic anemia, so the T cells may come from the graft donor.

The table lists this clonotype with a few counts. The rearrangement uses TRBV5-6 and TRBJ2-6, with D tentatively TRBD2 (6 bases). The V end lost 0 bases, the J end lost 3 bases, and 16 bases lay between the germline ends. This CDR3 contains 18 residues. Germline CDR1 reads SGHDT; CDR2 reads YYEEEE. CDR3 residues: CASSLEVRGYGGANVLTF. The CDR3 DNA follows: TGTGCCAGCAGCTTGGAGGTGCGGGGTTATGGTGGGGCCAACGTCCTGACTTTC.

This clonotype was seen only a few times. The chain is built from TRBV6-2 or TRBV6-3 and TRBJ2-7; 9 nucleotides match TRBD2. CDR3 length: 13 residues. CDR1 is MNHEY, CDR2 SVGEGT, per germline. V lost 7 bases, J lost 5 bases, and 6 bases stayed unmatched. CDR3: CASKASGTHEQYV. CDR3 nucleotides: TGTGCCAGCAAGGCTAGCGGGACCCACGAGCAGTACGTC.